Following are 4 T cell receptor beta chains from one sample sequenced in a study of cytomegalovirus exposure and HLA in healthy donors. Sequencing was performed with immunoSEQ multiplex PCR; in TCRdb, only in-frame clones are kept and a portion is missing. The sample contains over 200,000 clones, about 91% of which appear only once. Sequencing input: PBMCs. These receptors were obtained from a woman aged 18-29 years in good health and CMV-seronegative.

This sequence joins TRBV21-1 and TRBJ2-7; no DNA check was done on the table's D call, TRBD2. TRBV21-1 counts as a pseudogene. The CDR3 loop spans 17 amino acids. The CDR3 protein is CASSSPVTASGSYEQYF. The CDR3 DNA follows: TGTGCCAGCAGCTCGCCCGTAACAGCGAGCGGTTCCTACGAGCAGTACTTC.

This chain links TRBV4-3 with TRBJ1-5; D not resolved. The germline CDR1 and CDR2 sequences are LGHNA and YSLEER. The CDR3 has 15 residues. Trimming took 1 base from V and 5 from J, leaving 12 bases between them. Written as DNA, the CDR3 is TGCGCCAGCAGCCAAGGGATCGCGGGATATCAGCCCCAGCATTTT. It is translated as CASSQGIAGYQPQHF.

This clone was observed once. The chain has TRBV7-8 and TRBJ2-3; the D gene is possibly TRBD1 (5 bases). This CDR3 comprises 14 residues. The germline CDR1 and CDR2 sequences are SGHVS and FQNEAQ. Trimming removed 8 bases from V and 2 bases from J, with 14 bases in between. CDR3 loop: CASRPSTVTDTQYF. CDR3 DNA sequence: TGTGCCAGCCGACCGTCGACAGTCACAGATACGCAGTATTTT.

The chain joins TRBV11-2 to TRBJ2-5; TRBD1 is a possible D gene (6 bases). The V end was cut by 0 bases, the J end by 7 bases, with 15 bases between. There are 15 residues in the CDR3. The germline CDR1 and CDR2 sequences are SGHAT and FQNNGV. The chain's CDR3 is CASSLDAGAVGTQYF. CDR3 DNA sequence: TGTGCCAGCAGCTTAGATGCAGGGGCGGTCGGGACCCAGTACTTC.